Below are 29 T cell receptor beta chains sequenced from a single sample in a study of cytomegalovirus exposure and HLA in healthy donors. The PCR had 60 Vbeta and 13 Jbeta primers. The table came from immunoSEQ multiplex PCR; TCRdb's copy has only in-frame clones and leaves some out. The sample includes over 85,000 clones, roughly three quarters of them seen just once. Sequencing was done on a sample of PBMCs. Source of these receptors: a male donor in good health and CMV-seropositive.

Of note for this clone: One end of the junction is discordant with germline, which a read error may explain. The chain carries TRBV5-1 and TRBJ1-1, with TRBD1 as a possible D gene (5 bases). CDR3 length equals 15 residues. Germline V gene data show CDR1 as SGHRS and CDR2 as YFSETQ. In nucleotides, the CDR3 is TGCGCCAGCAACTTGTTAGGGGCTGGGGACACTGAAGCTTTCTTT. It encodes CASNLLGAGDTEAFF.

This chain connects TRBV6-4 to TRBJ2-7; 11 bases are a match to TRBD2. With 1 base clipped from V and 0 bases from J, the junction kept 11 bases outside the gene matches. Germline loops: CDR1 MRHNA, CDR2 SNTAGT. The CDR3 covers 19 residues. CDR3 DNA sequence: TGTGCCAGCAGTGACTATTTCGGACTAGCGGGCCTCGGCTCCTACGAGCAGTACTTC. Protein sequence: CASSDYFGLAGLGSYEQYF.

The chain is built from TRBV5-1 and TRBJ2-3; possible D gene TRBD1, 6 bases. This CDR3 contains 14 residues. V gave up 8 bases and J gave up 2 bases, with 15 bases separating them. Per the germline V gene, CDR1 is SGHRS and CDR2 is YFSETQ. The CDR3 region is CASSGTSSTDTQYF. In DNA, the CDR3 is TGCGCCAGTTCTGGGACATCATCCACAGATACGCAGTATTTT.

This clone was recorded once. CDR3 nucleotides: TGTGCCAGCACCCGGCAACTAGCGGGAGGCTACGAGCAGTACTTC. Translated, it gives CASTRQLAGGYEQYF. The chain uses TRBV27 and TRBJ2-7; 12 positions match TRBD2. This CDR3 comprises 15 residues. V was clipped by 7 bases and J by 3 bases; unmatched bases: 7. Germline V CDR1 and CDR2: MNHEY, SMNVEV (reference sequence).

This clone is a singleton in its sample. The V call is TRBV28, the J call TRBJ2-1; 8 nucleotides agree with TRBD1. Unmatched junction bases numbered 12, after V lost 6 bases and J lost 8 bases. The CDR3 runs to 15 residues. The germline V gene has CDR1 MDHEN and CDR2 SYDVKM. The DNA for the CDR3 is TGTGCCAGCAGCCCAGGGGGCGCCGGGCGGGATGAGCAGTTCTTC. Protein product: CASSPGGAGRDEQFF.

The V call is TRBV11-3, the J call TRBJ2-1, with D perhaps matching TRBD2 (5 bases). The germline V and J ends were trimmed by 2 bases and 0 bases, with 8 bases remaining between them. Germline V gene data show CDR1 as SGHNT and CDR2 as YENEEA. The CDR3 contains 15 residues. The CDR3 here is CASSLYSDSYNEQFF. The CDR3 nucleotides are TGTGCCAGCAGCTTATATAGCGACTCCTACAATGAGCAGTTCTTC.

The chain links TRBV13 to TRBJ2-2; no clear D. V was trimmed by 2 bases and J by 4 bases, leaving 11 bases between them. Germline-derived CDR1 and CDR2 are PRHDT and FYEKMQ (reference sequence). This CDR3 spans 15 amino acids. CDR3 coding DNA: TGTGCCAGCAGCTTAAGTAGGAGACCCACCGGGGAGCTGTTTTTT. Translating gives CASSLSRRPTGELFF.

The chain combines TRBV4-1 with TRBJ2-3, with D tentatively TRBD2 (6 bases). The CDR3 is 15 amino acids. Germline lookup yields CDR1 MGHRA and CDR2 YSYEKL. V dropped 0 bases and J dropped 2 bases, with 9 bases sitting between them. CDR3 protein: CASSQETSVTDTQYF. CDR3 bases: TGCGCCAGCAGCCAAGAGACTAGTGTCACAGATACGCAGTATTTT.

The sample holds one count of this clone. The chain combines TRBV27 with TRBJ2-5, with D hard to call. CDR1 and CDR2 from the germline V gene are MNHEY and SMNVEV (reference sequence). This CDR3 has 14 residues. Trimming stripped 2 bases from V and 1 base from J, with 8 bases between. The CDR3 nucleotides are TGTGCCAGCAGTTTAACGGCGGTCCAAGAGACCCAGTACTTC. As protein: CASSLTAVQETQYF.

This chain connects TRBV6-1 to TRBJ1-5; 8 positions agree with TRBD1. The germline CDR1 and CDR2 sequences are MNHNS and SASEGT. Unmatched junction bases numbered 5, after V lost 1 base and J lost 0 bases. The CDR3 is made up of 17 amino acids. As DNA, the CDR3 is TGTGCCAGCAGTGAAGGGACAGGGCCTTATAGCAATCAGCCCCAGCATTTT. As protein: CASSEGTGPYSNQPQHF.

The gene calls are TRBV5-4 and TRBJ2-5; D remains ambiguous. Per the germline V gene, CDR1 is SGHNT and CDR2 is YYREEE (reference sequence). Between the trimmed V and J ends, which lost 1 base and 3 bases, there was a span of 7 bases. The CDR3 runs 13 residues. The chain's CDR3 is CASSLYYKETQYF. Written as DNA, the CDR3 is TGTGCCAGCAGCTTGTACTATAAAGAGACCCAGTACTTC.

J is TRBJ2-7 and V is TRBV5-1; 9 bases fit TRBD2. This CDR3 comprises 15 residues. From germline, CDR1 is SGHRS and CDR2 YFSETQ. V was clipped by 3 bases and J by 6 bases; unmatched bases: 10. The CDR3 DNA sequence: TGCGCCAGCAGCTCTTATGGGCTAGCGGGATCCGAGCAGTACTTC. It yields the protein CASSSYGLAGSEQYF.

The chain is built from TRBV25-1 and TRBJ2-7; TRBD1 agrees at 7 bases. The CDR3 runs 13 residues. The germline gives CDR1 MGHDK, CDR2 SYGVNS. Trimming took 6 bases from V and 6 from J; bases not matched to a gene: 8. CDR3 sequence: CASRAGQVSEQYF. The CDR3 DNA reads as TGTGCCAGCAGGGCCGGACAGGTCTCCGAGCAGTACTTC.

The chain links TRBV7-9 to TRBJ2-1; 10 bases line up with TRBD2. Germline V CDR1 and CDR2: SEHNR, FQNEAQ (reference sequence). The CDR3 loop spans 18 amino acids. Unmatched junction bases numbered 8, after V lost 2 bases and J lost 1 base. CDR3 bases: TGTGCCAGCAGCTTAATTAGCGGGAGGTTTAGATCCTACAATGAGCAGTTCTTC. Its protein product is CASSLISGRFRSYNEQFF.

This clone was seen a few times. The V gene is TRBV20-1, the J gene TRBJ2-7; no definite D call. V lost 3 bases to trimming and J lost 7 bases, with 10 bases between them. This CDR3 spans 11 amino acids. CDR1 and CDR2 from the germline V gene are DFQATT and SNEGSKA (reference sequence). The CDR3 DNA reads as TGCAGTGCTAGCCGACTTGGTGAGCAGTACTTC. Translating it yields CSASRLGEQYF.

This clone was counted a few times. The chain links TRBV7-9 to TRBJ2-1; TRBD2 matches 14 bases. The germline V gene has CDR1 SEHNR and CDR2 FQNEAQ (reference sequence). This CDR3 comprises 16 residues. Trimming at V came to 1 base and at J to 7 bases, leaving 3 bases not matched to a gene. DNA for the CDR3: TGTGCCAGCAGCTTAGTGACTAGCGGGAGGGGTAATGAGCAGTTCTTC. Translating it yields CASSLVTSGRGNEQFF.

The chain combines TRBV5-6 with TRBJ2-5, with D maybe TRBD1 (6 bases). The CDR3 loop spans 13 amino acids. Trimming pared 1 base from V and 5 bases from J, leaving 9 bases between. Germline CDR1 is SGHDT and CDR2 is YYEEEE. In DNA form, the CDR3 reads TGTGCCAGCAGCTTGAGGCAGGGGGAGACCCAGTACTTC. It translates to CASSLRQGETQYF. Full variable domain (missing parts from reference TRBV5-6 and TRBJ2-5): DAGVTQSPTHLIKTRGQQVTLRCSPKSGHDTVSWYQQALGQGPQFIFQYYEEEERQRGNFPDRFSGHQFPNYSSELNVNALLLGDSALYLCASSLRQGETQYFGPGTRLLVL.

The CDR3 DNA sequence: TGTGCCTGGGGGCGAGCCTACAATGAGCAGTTCTTC. It codes for CAWGRAYNEQFF. This chain links TRBV28 with TRBJ2-1; tentatively, D is TRBD1 (6 bases). The CDR3 has 12 amino acids. V was shortened by 11 bases and J by 2 bases, with 10 bases between the two germline ends. CDR1 and CDR2 from the germline V gene are MDHEN and SYDVKM. The complete variable domain, with remaining parts taken from reference TRBV28 and TRBJ2-1, reads DVKVTQSSRYLVKRTGEKVFLECVQDMDHENMFWYRQDPGLGLRLIYFSYDVKMKEKGDIPEGYSVSREKKERFSLILESASTNQTSMYLCAWGRAYNEQFFGPGTRLTVL.

The V gene is TRBV4-2, the J gene TRBJ2-1, with 10 positions matching TRBD2. Germline V CDR1 and CDR2: LGHNA, YNFKEQ. The CDR3 has 18 amino acids. The J segment lost 8 bases and the V segment lost 0 bases, leaving 13 bases of the junction unmatched. In DNA form, the CDR3 reads TGTGCCAGCAGCCAAGATCCGCCTAGCGGGAGCCTAACCGATGAGCAGTTCTTC. Its translation is CASSQDPPSGSLTDEQFF.

This chain uses TRBV2 with TRBJ2-1, with TRBD2 matching 8 bases. Germline V gene data show CDR1 as SNHLY and CDR2 as FYNNEI. V shed 10 bases and J 12 bases; nucleotides not matched to a gene: 14. The CDR3 totals 13 residues. CDR3: CATRGGYNEGQFF. In nucleotides, the CDR3 is TGTGCCACCCGGGGGGGTTACAATGAAGGGCAGTTCTTC.

This rearrangement joins TRBV6-4 to TRBJ1-1, with D perhaps matching TRBD1 (5 bases). The CDR3 length is 14 residues. Trimming took 7 bases from V and 4 from J, leaving 16 bases between them. Germline CDR1 is MRHNA and CDR2 is SNTAGT. Here the CDR3 reads CASTPSQGSTEAFF. CDR3 DNA sequence: TGTGCCAGCACCCCCTCCCAGGGAAGCACTGAAGCTTTCTTT.

V is TRBV4-1 and J is TRBJ2-3, with 7 nucleotides matching TRBD2. The length of the CDR3 is 16 residues. Per the germline V gene, CDR1 is MGHRA and CDR2 is YSYEKL. J was trimmed by 5 bases and V by 0 bases; bases with no gene match: 8. The CDR3 reads CASSQDLRGGVDTQYF. The DNA for the CDR3 is TGCGCCAGCAGCCAAGACTTACGGGGAGGGGTAGATACGCAGTATTTT.

A word on this clone: A read error may account for a junction end that differs from germline. The V gene is TRBV5-1, the J gene TRBJ2-3, with D unclear. CDR1 is SGHRS and CDR2 is YFSETQ in the germline V gene. CDR3 length: 13 amino acids. This chain's CDR3 is CASSSVEPDAQYF. CDR3 in DNA: TGCGCCAGCAGCTCCGTGGAGCCAGATGCGCAGTATTTT.

The J gene is TRBJ1-3, the V gene TRBV5-1; TRBD1 matches 9 bases. This CDR3 has 15 amino acids. Germline V gene data show CDR1 as SGHRS and CDR2 as YFSETQ. V lost 4 bases, J lost 4 bases, and 6 bases stayed unmatched. CDR3: CASSPRTGDGNTIYF. CDR3 bases: TGCGCCAGCAGCCCCAGGACAGGGGACGGAAACACCATATATTTT.

The chain recombines TRBV15 with TRBJ2-5; TRBD2 is a possible D gene (6 bases). V was clipped by 1 base and J by 4 bases, with 13 bases between them. Germline assignment: CDR1 LNHNV and CDR2 YYDKDF (reference sequence). This CDR3 is built from 15 residues. The CDR3 sequence is CATSRGRGEVETQYF. CDR3 nucleotide sequence: TGTGCCACCAGCAGAGGGAGGGGTGAAGTAGAGACCCAGTACTTC.

The chain is built from TRBV19 and TRBJ2-7, with D perhaps TRBD2 (5 bases). The germline V gene has CDR1 LNHDA and CDR2 SQIVND (reference sequence). V dropped 2 bases and J dropped 2 bases, with 13 bases sitting between them. The CDR3 totals 15 residues. CDR3 nucleotides: TGTGCCAGTAGTATAAGTGAGGGAGCAACCTACGAGCAGTACTTC. It encodes CASSISEGATYEQYF.

This clone has more than one count but fewer than ten. The sample has other DNA sequences that encode this CDR3 too. The chain employs TRBV27 and TRBJ2-7, with D possibly matching TRBD1 (6 bases). V was cut by 5 bases and J by 2 bases, with 16 bases left in between. Germline CDR1 reads MNHEY; CDR2 reads SMNVEV (reference sequence). The CDR3 consists of 15 residues. The DNA of the CDR3 is TGTGCCAGCAGTGCATCGGGACACCCAGCCTACGAGCAGTACTTC. Protein: CASSASGHPAYEQYF.

This clone turned up a few times. The chain links TRBV11-3 to TRBJ2-1; D is possibly TRBD2 (6 bases). CDR3 size: 16 residues. Germline values: CDR1 SGHNT, CDR2 YENEEA. Trimming took off 3 bases at V and 0 bases at J, with 12 bases between the two ends. CDR3 sequence: CASSLTGGNSYNEQFF. CDR3 coding DNA: TGTGCCAGCAGCTTGACCGGGGGAAACTCCTACAATGAGCAGTTCTTC.

This chain links TRBV29-1 with TRBJ2-5, with a tentative D call TRBD2 (5 bases). Germline V gene data show CDR1 as SQVTM and CDR2 as ANQGSEA. This CDR3 has 13 amino acids. Trimming left V 0 bases short and J 11 bases short, with 16 bases between. The CDR3 bases are TGCAGCGTTGAAGAGTCGAGACTGCGGGTGCAGTACTTC. Translated: CSVEESRLRVQYF.